Described below is a single T cell receptor (beta chain) sequence and its context. This entry comes from a study of T cells expressing NK-cell markers. The CDR3 is 16 amino acids. The V gene's germline CDR1 is DFQATT and CDR2 SNEGSKA (reference sequence). TCRdb re-called the 5' RACE reads; one entry per CDR3 protein, DNA not given. This listing includes 550,000 or so distinct CDR3 sequences. The TCR sequence derives from a man aged 18 to 30 in good health. Sequences were obtained from blood T cells: a sorted CD56 or NKG2C T cell subset, CD4+ or CD8+ T cells, or bulk PBMC T cells (not recorded which). This chain joins TRBV20-1 and TRBJ2-1; TCRdb lists TRBD2, though no DNA is available to test this call. The CDR3 here is CSATSLGAEAYNEQFF.